What follows are 9 T cell receptor beta chains derived from one specimen sequenced in a study of blood T cell repertoires in COVID-19. The protocol was immunoSEQ multiplex PCR, while the TCRdb copy is restricted to in-frame clones and leaves out a portion. Among approximately 250,000 clones listed, around nine tenths were seen once. Sample: peripheral blood. Every receptor here comes from an older woman with COVID-19, enrolled during active disease.

The CDR3 loop reads CATYTGTVRLLGGYTF. CDR3 nucleotide sequence: TGTGCCACATACACCGGGACAGTGCGTCTTCTTGGTGGCTACACCTTC. This chain uses TRBV10-3 with TRBJ1-2; 7 positions agree with TRBD1. The CDR3 has 16 residues. CDR1 is ENHRY, CDR2 SYGVKD, per germline. V was clipped by 10 bases and J by 7 bases; unmatched bases: 21.

This CDR3 reads CASSIAGWGLETEAFF. For the CDR3, the DNA is TGTGCCAGTAGTATAGCGGGATGGGGGCTGGAGACTGAAGCTTTCTTT. V gene TRBV19 combines with J gene TRBJ1-1, with D tentatively TRBD1 (6 bases). This CDR3 contains 16 residues. The germline V and J ends were trimmed by 1 base and 5 bases, with 17 bases remaining between them. Per germline, CDR1 LNHDA and CDR2 SQIVND (reference sequence).

The chain combines TRBV4-1 with TRBJ1-2; 7 bases are a match to TRBD1. J gave up 5 bases and V 2 bases, and 5 bases lay outside the gene matches. Germline loops: CDR1 MGHRA, CDR2 YSYEKL. This CDR3 region has 14 residues. The CDR3 nucleotides are TGCGCCAGCAGCCAAACAGGGGATTGGTATGGCTACACCTTC. Its translation is CASSQTGDWYGYTF.

The chain joins TRBV19 to TRBJ2-3, with 11 positions matching TRBD2. Trimming cost V 5 bases and J 2 bases; bases outside gene matches: 6. The CDR3 runs 16 residues. Germline V gene sequence: CDR1 LNHDA, CDR2 SQIVND (reference sequence). CDR3 DNA: TGTGCCAGTAGTCCGCGGACTAGCGGGCTCACAGATACGCAGTATTTT. Residues: CASSPRTSGLTDTQYF.

This clone turned up a few times. The chain employs TRBV5-6 and TRBJ1-2; TRBD1 agrees at 7 bases. This CDR3 has 16 residues. The V and J ends lost 4 bases and 4 bases, in that order; junction bases with no gene match: 13. Germline V lookup: CDR1 SGHDT, CDR2 YYEEEE. The CDR3 nucleotides are TGTGCCAGCAGCCGACGATTATTAGACAGGGCCTATGGCTACACCTTC. Its protein product is CASSRRLLDRAYGYTF.

This clone was observed a single time. CDR3 in DNA: TGTGCCAGCAGCCAAGTGAGGGCAAGCACCAGAGCAGATACGCAGTATTTT. This translates into CASSQVRASTRADTQYF. The V call is TRBV3-1 (or the pseudogene TRBV3-2), the J call TRBJ2-3; perhaps TRBD2 as D (5 bases). The CDR3 contains 17 residues. Per the germline V gene, CDR1 is LGHDT and CDR2 is YNNKEL (reference sequence). Trimming cost V 1 base and J 4 bases, with 18 bases left between them.

The chain couples TRBV6-5 to TRBJ1-1, with D unclear. Between the trimmed V and J ends, which lost 8 bases and 3 bases, there was a span of 13 bases. The length of the CDR3 is 13 residues. Germline V gene sequence: CDR1 MNHEY, CDR2 SVGAGI. The CDR3 reads CASFLSPDTEAFF. CDR3 nucleotide sequence: TGTGCCAGCTTCCTCTCCCCCGACACTGAAGCTTTCTTT.

The chain uses TRBV11-3 and TRBJ2-1, with 8 positions matching TRBD2. V was pared by 5 bases and J by 4 bases, with 13 bases of the junction left unmatched. The CDR3 contains 17 residues. In germline, CDR1 is SGHNT, CDR2 YENEEA. The CDR3, as DNA: TGTGCCAGCAGCAAGGGGAGGGGAGCGGGAGCTTACAATGAGCAGTTCTTC. It translates to CASSKGRGAGAYNEQFF.

As DNA, the CDR3 is TGCGCCAGCAGAGGGACACAGGGGGCCACTGAAGCTTTCTTT. Amino acids: CASRGTQGATEAFF. The chain is built from TRBV10-1 and TRBJ1-1; 9 bases fit TRBD1. There are 14 residues in the CDR3. V lost 6 bases to trimming and J lost 4 bases; unmatched junction nucleotides: 6. Germline CDR1 reads WNHNN; CDR2 reads SYGVQD (reference sequence).